A selection of T cell receptor beta chains follows, all from one sample in a study of T cell responses to AZD1222 COVID-19 vaccine. Only in-frame clones appear in the TCRdb table, and some are missing; sequencing was by immunoSEQ multiplex PCR. The data hold about 100,000 clones, with more than 85% observed a single time. Source: peripheral blood, taken 28 days after the second AZD1222 dose. The receptors were gathered from an adult who received the AZD1222 COVID-19 vaccine. The CDR3 runs from the conserved cysteine through the conserved F or W. A D gene is named only where the DNA matches it firmly. Clone size is shown for a subset of rows, as once, few, many or a class of expanded clone.

-	TRBV15	TRBD1	TRBJ1-2	CATRSDRANYGYTF	TGTGCCACCAGATCGGACAGGGCTAACTATGGCTACACCTTC
-	TRBV3-1/TRBV3-2	-	TRBJ1-1	CASSQDITRSSEAFF	TGTGCCAGCAGCCAAGATATCACGCGTTCTTCCGAAGCTTTCTTT
once	TRBV19	TRBD2	TRBJ2-7	CASSIFLAGEYEQYF	TGTGCCAGTAGTATTTTTCTAGCGGGAGAATACGAGCAGTACTTC
-	TRBV5-1	TRBD1	TRBJ2-7	CASSEGGASGEQYF	TGCGCCAGCTCCGAAGGGGGCGCCTCTGGGGAGCAGTACTTC
-	TRBV7-8	-	TRBJ1-3	CASSLGDLYSGNTIYF	TGTGCCAGCAGCTTAGGGGACCTCTACTCTGGAAACACCATATATTTT
-	TRBV28	TRBD1	TRBJ1-2	CASSPLGQDYGYTF	TGTGCCAGCAGTCCCTTGGGACAGGACTATGGCTACACCTTC
-	TRBV6-5	-	TRBJ2-1	CASSYSRRGRNEQFF	TGTGCCAGCAGTTACTCCCGTCGGGGGCGCAATGAGCAGTTCTTC
-	TRBV10-2	-	TRBJ1-1	CASSESNDAEAFF	TGCGCCAGCAGTGAGTCGAATGATGCTGAAGCTTTCTTT
-	TRBV3-1/TRBV3-2	-	TRBJ1-4	CASSQVGGANEKLFF	TGTGCCAGCAGCCAAGTGGGTGGAGCTAATGAAAAACTGTTTTTT
-	TRBV5-6	TRBD2	TRBJ2-1	CASSLLLAPDRHEQFF	TGTGCCAGCAGCTTATTACTAGCGCCGGATCGGCACGAGCAGTTCTTC
few	TRBV19	-	TRBJ1-3	CASSPTGLGTGNTIYF	TGTGCCAGTAGTCCGACCGGGCTTGGGACTGGAAACACCATATATTTT
-	TRBV29-1	TRBD2	TRBJ2-1	CSVDVAGGEQFF	TGCAGCGTTGACGTGGCGGGAGGCGAGCAGTTCTTC
-	TRBV19	-	TRBJ2-3	CASSITLATRTDTQYF	TGTGCCAGTAGTATAACCCTAGCAACCCGCACAGATACGCAGTATTTT
once	TRBV5-4	TRBD1	TRBJ2-7	CASSLGGQGIYEQYF	TGTGCCAGCAGCTTGGGGGGACAGGGGATCTACGAGCAGTACTTC
-	TRBV11-2	TRBD1	TRBJ1-2	CASSLDFARDRGRDGYTF	TGTGCCAGCAGCTTAGATTTCGCCCGGGACAGGGGGCGGGATGGCTACACCTTC
-	TRBV4-1	-	TRBJ2-7	CASSQVGGGHEQYF	TGCGCCAGCAGCCAAGTCGGGGGTGGCCACGAGCAGTACTTC
-	TRBV20-1	-	TRBJ2-4	CSGLAKNIQYF	TGCAGTGGACTAGCCAAAAACATTCAGTACTTC
-	TRBV19	-	TRBJ1-5	CASSMWGSNQPQHF	TGTGCCAGTAGTATGTGGGGAAGCAATCAGCCCCAGCATTTT
-	TRBV9	-	TRBJ1-1	CASSGSGGNTEAFF	TGTGCCAGCAGCGGGTCTGGGGGCAACACTGAAGCTTTCTTT
-	TRBV5-4	-	TRBJ2-1	CASSLELYNEQFF	TGTGCCAGCAGCTTGGAACTGTACAATGAGCAGTTCTTC
-	TRBV12-2	-	TRBJ2-7	CASRLVQTPSEQYF	TGTGCAAGTCGCTTAGTTCAGACCCCCAGCGAGCAGTACTTC
once	TRBV18	-	TRBJ2-5	CASSQMEGAGTIRSSQYF	TGTGCCAGCTCACAAATGGAGGGGGCCGGGACAATACGTTCGTCCCAGTACTTC
-	TRBV28	-	TRBJ2-3	CASSFITAPRDTQYF	TGTGCCAGCAGTTTCATCACAGCCCCTCGAGATACGCAGTATTTT
-	TRBV28	-	TRBJ1-5	CASSWQGNLNQPQHF	TGTGCCAGCAGTTGGCAGGGGAACCTCAATCAGCCCCAGCATTTT
-	TRBV5-1	-	TRBJ2-7	CASSVDRWEQYF	TGCGCCAGCAGCGTGGACAGATGGGAGCAGTACTTC
-	TRBV2	TRBD1	TRBJ1-4	CASSREGTGRLFF	TGTGCCAGCAGCCGAGAGGGGACAGGAAGACTGTTTTTT
-	TRBV29-1	-	TRBJ2-5	CSVEGTVGETQYF	TGCAGCGTTGAAGGGACAGTTGGAGAGACCCAGTACTTC
-	TRBV12-5	TRBD1	TRBJ2-5	CASGSGTGQETQYF	TGTGCTAGTGGGTCCGGGACAGGGCAAGAGACCCAGTACTTC
-	TRBV19	-	TRBJ2-2	CASRAQGRITGELFF	TGTGCCAGTAGAGCCCAGGGACGTATTACCGGGGAGCTGTTTTTT
-	TRBV3-1/TRBV3-2	-	TRBJ1-2	CASSQNRGSLNGYTF	TGTGCCAGCAGCCAGAATAGGGGCAGCCTAAATGGCTACACCTTC
few	TRBV19	TRBD1	TRBJ2-2	CASSIRGQGAIAGELFF	TGTGCCAGTAGTATAAGGGGGCAGGGGGCGATCGCCGGGGAGCTGTTTTTT
-	TRBV5-1	TRBD2	TRBJ2-5	CASSAGLAGGQETQYF	TGCGCCAGCAGCGCCGGACTAGCGGGAGGGCAAGAGACCCAGTACTTC
-	TRBV18	TRBD2	TRBJ2-7	CASSLGTSGSLSSYEQYF	TGTGCCAGCTCCCTCGGGACTAGCGGGAGCCTGAGCTCCTACGAGCAGTACTTC